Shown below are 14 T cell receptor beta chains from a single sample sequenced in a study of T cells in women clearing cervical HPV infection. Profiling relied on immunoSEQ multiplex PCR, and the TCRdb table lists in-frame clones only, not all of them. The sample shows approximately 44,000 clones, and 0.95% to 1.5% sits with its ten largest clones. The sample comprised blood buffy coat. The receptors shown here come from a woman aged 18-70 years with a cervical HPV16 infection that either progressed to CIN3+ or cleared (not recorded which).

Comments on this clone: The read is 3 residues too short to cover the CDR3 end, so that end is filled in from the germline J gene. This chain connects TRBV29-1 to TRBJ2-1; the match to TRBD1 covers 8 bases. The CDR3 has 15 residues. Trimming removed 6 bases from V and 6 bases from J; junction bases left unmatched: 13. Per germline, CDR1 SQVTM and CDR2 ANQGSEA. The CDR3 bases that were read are TGCAGCGTGAGGGGAGGACAGGGAACATTCAATGAG. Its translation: CSVRGGQGTFNE. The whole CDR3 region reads CSVRGGQGTFNEQFF.

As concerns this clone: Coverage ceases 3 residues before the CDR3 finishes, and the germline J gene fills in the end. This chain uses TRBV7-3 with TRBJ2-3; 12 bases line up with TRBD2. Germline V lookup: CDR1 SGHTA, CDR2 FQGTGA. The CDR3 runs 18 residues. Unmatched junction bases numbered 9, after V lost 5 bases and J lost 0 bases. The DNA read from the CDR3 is TGTGCCAGCAGCCCACCTAGCGGGGGGGGTTCTAGCACAGATACG. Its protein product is CASSPPSGGGSSTDT. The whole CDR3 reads CASSPPSGGGSSTDTQYF.

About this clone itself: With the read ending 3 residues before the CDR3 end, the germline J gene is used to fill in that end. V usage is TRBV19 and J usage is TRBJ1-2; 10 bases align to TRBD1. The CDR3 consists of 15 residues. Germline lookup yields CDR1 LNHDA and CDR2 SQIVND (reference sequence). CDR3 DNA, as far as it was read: TGTGCCAGTACCAAGTGGGATGCGGGACAGGGGGGC. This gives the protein CASTKWDAGQGG. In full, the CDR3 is CASTKWDAGQGGYTF.

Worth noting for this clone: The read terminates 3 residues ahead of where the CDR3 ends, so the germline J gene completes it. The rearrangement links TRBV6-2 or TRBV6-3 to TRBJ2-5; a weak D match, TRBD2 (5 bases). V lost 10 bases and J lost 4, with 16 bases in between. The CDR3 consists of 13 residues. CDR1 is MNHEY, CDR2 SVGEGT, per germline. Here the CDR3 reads CATLESGVETQYF. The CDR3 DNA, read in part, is TGTGCCACTCTCGAGTCCGGGGTAGAGACC.

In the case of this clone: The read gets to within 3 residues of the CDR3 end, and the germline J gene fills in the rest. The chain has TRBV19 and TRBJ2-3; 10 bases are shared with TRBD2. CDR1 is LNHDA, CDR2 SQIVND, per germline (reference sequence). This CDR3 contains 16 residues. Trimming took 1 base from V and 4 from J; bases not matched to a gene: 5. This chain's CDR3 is CASSIAAGGYADTQYF. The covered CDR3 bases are TGTGCCAGTAGTATAGCAGCGGGAGGGTACGCAGATACG.

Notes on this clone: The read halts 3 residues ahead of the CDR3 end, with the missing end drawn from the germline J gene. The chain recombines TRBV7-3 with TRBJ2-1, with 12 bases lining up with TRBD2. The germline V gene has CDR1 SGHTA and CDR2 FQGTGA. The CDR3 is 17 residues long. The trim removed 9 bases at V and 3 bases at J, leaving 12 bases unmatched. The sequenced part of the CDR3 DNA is TGTGCCAGTCTCCGACTAGCGGGGGTGACTTACTACAATGAG. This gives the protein CASLRLAGVTYYNE. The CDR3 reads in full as CASLRLAGVTYYNEQFF.

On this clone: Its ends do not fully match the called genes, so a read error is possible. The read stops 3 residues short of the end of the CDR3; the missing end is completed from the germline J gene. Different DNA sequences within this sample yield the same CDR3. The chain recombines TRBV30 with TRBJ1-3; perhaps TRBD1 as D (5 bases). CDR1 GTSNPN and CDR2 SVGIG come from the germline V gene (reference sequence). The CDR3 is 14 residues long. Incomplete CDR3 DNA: TGTGCCTGGAGTGTGGCGGGACTCCCAAACACA. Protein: CAWSVAGLPNT. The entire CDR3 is CAWSVAGLPNTIYF.

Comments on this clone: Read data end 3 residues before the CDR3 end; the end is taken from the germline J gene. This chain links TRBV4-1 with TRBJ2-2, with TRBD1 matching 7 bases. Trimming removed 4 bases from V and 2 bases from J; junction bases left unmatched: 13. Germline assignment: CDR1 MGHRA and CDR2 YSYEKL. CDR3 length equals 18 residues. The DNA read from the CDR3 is TGCGCCAGCAGCCGACAACTGGGGACAGCCCTTAACACCGGGGAG. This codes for CASSRQLGTALNTGE. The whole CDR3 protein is CASSRQLGTALNTGELFF.

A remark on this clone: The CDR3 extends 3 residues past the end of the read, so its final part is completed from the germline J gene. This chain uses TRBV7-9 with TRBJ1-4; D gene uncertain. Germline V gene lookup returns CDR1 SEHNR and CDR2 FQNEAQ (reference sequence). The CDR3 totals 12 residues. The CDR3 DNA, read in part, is TGTGCCAGCAGCTTAGAGAGCTCACCA. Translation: CASSLESSP. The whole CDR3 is CASSLESSPLFF.

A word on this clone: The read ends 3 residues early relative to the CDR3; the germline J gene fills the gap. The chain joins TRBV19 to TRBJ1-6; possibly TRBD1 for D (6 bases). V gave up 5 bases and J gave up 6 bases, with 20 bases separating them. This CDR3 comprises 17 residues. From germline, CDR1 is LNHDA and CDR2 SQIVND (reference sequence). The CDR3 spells CASSFPGTPSFNSPLHF. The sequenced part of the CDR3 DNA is TGTGCCAGTAGTTTTCCCGGGACACCTTCTTTTAATTCACCC.

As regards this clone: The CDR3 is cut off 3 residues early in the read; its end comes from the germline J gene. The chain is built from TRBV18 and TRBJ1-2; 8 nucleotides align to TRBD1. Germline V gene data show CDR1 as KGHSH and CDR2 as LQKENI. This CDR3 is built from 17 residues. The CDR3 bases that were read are TGTGCCAGCTCACCACAGAGTTTACGGACAGGGAAAATGGAC. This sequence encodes CASSPQSLRTGKMD. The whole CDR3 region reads CASSPQSLRTGKMDYTF. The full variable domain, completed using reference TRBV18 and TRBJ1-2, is NAGVMQNPRHLVRRRGQEARLRCSPMKGHSHVYWYRQLPEEGLKFMVYLQKENIIDESGMPKERFSAEFPKEGPSILRIQQVVRGDSAAYFCASSPQSLRTGKMDYTFGSGTRLTVV.

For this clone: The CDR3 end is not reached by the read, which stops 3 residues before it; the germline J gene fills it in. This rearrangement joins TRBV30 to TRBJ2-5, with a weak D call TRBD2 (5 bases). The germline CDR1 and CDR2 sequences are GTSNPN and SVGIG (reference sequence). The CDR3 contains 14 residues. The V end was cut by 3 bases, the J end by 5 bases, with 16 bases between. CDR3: CAWSVSAVRETQYF. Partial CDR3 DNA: TGTGCCTGGAGCGTCTCAGCGGTTCGGGAGACC. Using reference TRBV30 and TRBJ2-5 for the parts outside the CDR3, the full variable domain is SQTIHQWPATLVQPVGSPLSLECTVEGTSNPNLYWYRQAAGRGLQLLFYSVGIGQISSEVPQNLSASRPQDRQFILSSKKLLLSDSGFYLCAWSVSAVRETQYFGPGTRLLVL.

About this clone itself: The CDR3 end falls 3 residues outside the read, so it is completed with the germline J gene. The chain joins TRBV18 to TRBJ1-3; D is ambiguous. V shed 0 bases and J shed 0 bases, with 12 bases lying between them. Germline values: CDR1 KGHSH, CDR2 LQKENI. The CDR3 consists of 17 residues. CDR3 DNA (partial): TGTGCCAGCTCACCACCTTCTAGCAGTTACTCTGGAAACACC. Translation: CASSPPSSSYSGNT. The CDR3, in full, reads CASSPPSSSYSGNTIYF. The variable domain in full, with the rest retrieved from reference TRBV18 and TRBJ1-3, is NAGVMQNPRHLVRRRGQEARLRCSPMKGHSHVYWYRQLPEEGLKFMVYLQKENIIDESGMPKERFSAEFPKEGPSILRIQQVVRGDSAAYFCASSPPSSSYSGNTIYFGEGSWLTVV.

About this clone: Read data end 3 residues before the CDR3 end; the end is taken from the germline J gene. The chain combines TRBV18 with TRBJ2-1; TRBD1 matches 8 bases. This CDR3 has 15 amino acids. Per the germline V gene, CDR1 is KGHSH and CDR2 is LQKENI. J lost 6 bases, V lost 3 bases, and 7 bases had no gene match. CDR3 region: CASSPETGEGNEQFF. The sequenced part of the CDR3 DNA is TGTGCCAGCTCACCTGAGACAGGGGAAGGCAATGAG.